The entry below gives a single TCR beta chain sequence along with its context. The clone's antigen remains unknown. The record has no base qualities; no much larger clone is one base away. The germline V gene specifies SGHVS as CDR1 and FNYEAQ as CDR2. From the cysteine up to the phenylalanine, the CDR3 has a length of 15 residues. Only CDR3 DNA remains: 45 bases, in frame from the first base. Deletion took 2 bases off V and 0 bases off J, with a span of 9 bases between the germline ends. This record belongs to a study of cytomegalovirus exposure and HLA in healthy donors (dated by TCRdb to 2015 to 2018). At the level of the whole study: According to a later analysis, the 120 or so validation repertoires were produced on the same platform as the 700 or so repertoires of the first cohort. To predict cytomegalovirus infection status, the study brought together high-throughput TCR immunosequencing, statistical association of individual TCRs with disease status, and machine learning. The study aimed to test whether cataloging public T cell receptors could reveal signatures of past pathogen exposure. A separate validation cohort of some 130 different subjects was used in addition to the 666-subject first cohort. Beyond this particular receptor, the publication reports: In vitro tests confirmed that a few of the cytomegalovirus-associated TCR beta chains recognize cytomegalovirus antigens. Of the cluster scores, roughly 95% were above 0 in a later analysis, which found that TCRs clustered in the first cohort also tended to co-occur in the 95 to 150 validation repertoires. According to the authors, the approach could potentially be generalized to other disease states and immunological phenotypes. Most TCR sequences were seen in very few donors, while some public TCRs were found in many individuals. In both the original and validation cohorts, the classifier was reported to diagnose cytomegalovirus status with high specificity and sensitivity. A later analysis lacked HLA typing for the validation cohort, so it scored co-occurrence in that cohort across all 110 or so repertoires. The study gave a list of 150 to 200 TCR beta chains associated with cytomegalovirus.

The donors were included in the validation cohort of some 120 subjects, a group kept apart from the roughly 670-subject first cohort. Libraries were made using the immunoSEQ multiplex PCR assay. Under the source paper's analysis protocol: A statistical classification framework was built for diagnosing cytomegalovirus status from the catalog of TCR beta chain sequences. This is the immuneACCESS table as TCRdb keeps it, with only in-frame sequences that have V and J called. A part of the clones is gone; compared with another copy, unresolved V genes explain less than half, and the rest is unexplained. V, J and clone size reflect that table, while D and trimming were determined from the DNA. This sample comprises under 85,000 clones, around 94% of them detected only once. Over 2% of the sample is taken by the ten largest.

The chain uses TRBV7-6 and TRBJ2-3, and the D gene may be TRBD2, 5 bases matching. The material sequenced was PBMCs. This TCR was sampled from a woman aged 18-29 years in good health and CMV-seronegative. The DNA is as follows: TGTGCCAGCAGCTTACGAGGAGGTAGCACAGATACGCAGTATTTT. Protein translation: CASSLRGGSTDTQYF. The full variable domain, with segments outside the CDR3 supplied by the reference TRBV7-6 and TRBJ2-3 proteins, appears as GAGVSQSPRYKVTKRGQDVALRCDPISGHVSLYWYRQALGQGPEFLTYFNYEAQQDKSGLPNDRFSAERPEGSISTLTIQRTEQRDSAMYRCASSLRGGSTDTQYFGPGTRLTVL.